This T cell receptor (beta chain) was captured by sequencing in a study of molecular identifiers for immune sequencing clone quantification. Notes on this clonotype: The junction shows a germline mismatch at one end, possibly a read error.

The germline V gene encodes CDR1 MNHEY and CDR2 SVGAGI. The CDR3 loop spans 14 amino acids. TCRdb fed the PCR reads into MiXCR, producing one record per CDR3 protein. In the table there are around 480,000 distinct CDR3 sequences, around 25% of which are singletons. The clonotype comes from a human donor in good health. Some libraries in this study had Jurkat cell RNA spiked in. Input material: naive CD8+ T cells from blood, with Jurkat cell RNA spiked in. Subset described: FACS-sorted CD8+CD4-CCR7+CD45RA+ naive T cells. This sequence joins TRBV6-5 and TRBJ2-1; D call uncertain. CDR3 bases: TGTGCCAGCAGCAAAAGGAGCTCCTACAGTGAGCAGTTCTTC. Translated: CASSKRSSYSEQFF.